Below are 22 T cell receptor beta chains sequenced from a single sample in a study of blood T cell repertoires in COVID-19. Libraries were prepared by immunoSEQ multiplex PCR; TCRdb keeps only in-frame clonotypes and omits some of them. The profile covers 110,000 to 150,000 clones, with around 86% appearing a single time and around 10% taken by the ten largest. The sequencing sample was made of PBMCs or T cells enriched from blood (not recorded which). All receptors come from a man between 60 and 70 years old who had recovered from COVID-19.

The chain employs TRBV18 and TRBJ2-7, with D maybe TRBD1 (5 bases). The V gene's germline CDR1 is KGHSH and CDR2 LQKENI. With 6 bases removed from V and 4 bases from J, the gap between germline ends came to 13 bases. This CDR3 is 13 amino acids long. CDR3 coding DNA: TGTGCCAGCTCGCTCACCTCAGGGTACGAGCAGTACTTC. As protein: CASSLTSGYEQYF.

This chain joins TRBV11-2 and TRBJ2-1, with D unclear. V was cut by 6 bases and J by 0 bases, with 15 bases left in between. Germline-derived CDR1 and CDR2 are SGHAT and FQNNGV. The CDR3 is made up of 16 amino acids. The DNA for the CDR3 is TGTGCCAGCAGGGATACATGGGCCAGCTCCTACAATGAGCAGTTCTTC. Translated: CASRDTWASSYNEQFF.

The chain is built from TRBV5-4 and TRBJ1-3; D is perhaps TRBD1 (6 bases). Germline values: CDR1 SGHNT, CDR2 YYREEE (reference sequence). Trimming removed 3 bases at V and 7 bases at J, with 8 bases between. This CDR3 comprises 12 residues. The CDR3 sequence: CASSSTGNTIYF. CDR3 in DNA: TGTGCCAGCAGCTCCACAGGGAACACCATATATTTT.

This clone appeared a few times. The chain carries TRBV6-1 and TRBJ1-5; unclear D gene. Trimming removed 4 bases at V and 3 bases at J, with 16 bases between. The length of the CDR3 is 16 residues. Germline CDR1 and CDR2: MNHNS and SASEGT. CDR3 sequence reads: CASSASGRAHNQPQHF. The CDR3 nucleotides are TGTGCCAGCAGTGCTTCCGGGAGGGCTCACAATCAGCCCCAGCATTTT.

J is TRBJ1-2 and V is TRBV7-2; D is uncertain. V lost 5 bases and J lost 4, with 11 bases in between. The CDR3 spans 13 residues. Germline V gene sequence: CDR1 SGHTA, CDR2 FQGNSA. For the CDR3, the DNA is TGTGCCAGCAGCCCACAGAACCTCTATGGCTACACCTTC. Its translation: CASSPQNLYGYTF.

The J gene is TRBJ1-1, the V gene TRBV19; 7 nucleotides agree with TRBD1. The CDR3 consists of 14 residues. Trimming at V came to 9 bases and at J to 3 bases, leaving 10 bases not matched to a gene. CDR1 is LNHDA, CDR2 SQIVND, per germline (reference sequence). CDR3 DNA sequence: TGTGCCAGCACCCAGGGGGGAGGATACACTGAAGCTTTCTTT. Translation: CASTQGGGYTEAFF.

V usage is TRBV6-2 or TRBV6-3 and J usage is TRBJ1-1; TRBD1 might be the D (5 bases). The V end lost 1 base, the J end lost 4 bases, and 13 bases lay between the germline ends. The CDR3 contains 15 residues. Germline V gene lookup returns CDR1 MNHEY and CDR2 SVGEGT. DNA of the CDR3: TGTGCCAGCAGTTACTGGGGGGGAGTGGGCACTGAAGCTTTCTTT. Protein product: CASSYWGGVGTEAFF.

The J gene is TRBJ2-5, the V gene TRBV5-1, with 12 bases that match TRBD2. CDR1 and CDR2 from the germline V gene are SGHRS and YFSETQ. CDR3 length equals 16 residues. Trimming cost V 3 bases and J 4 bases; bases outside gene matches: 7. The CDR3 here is CASSSASGGAGETQYF. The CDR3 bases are TGCGCCAGCAGCTCCGCTAGCGGGGGGGCAGGAGAGACCCAGTACTTC.

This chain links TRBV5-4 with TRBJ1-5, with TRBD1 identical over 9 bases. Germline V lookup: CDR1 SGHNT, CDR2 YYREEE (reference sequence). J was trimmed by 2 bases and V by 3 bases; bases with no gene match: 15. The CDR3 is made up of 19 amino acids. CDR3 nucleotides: TGTGCCAGCAGCTCCCCTATTTCCGGACAGGGGACGCGCAATCAGCCCCAGCATTTT. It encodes CASSSPISGQGTRNQPQHF.

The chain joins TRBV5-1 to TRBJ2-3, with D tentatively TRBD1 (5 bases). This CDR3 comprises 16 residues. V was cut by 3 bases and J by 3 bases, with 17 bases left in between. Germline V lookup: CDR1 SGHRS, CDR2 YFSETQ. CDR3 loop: CASSSPQGLLTDTQYF. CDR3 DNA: TGCGCCAGCAGCTCCCCGCAGGGCTTATTGACAGATACGCAGTATTTT.

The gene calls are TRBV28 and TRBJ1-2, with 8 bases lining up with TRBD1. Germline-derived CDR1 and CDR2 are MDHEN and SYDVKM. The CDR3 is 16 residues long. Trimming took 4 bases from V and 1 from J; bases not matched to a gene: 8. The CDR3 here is CASSSYDRGFNYGYTF. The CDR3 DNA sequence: TGTGCCAGCAGTTCGTACGACAGGGGTTTTAACTATGGCTACACCTTC.

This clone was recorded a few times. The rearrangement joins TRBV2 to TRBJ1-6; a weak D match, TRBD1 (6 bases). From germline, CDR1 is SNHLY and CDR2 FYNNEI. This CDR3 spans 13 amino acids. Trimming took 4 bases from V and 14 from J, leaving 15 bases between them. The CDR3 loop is CASSAGENRALHF. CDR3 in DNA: TGTGCCAGCAGTGCAGGGGAAAATCGGGCCCTCCACTTT.

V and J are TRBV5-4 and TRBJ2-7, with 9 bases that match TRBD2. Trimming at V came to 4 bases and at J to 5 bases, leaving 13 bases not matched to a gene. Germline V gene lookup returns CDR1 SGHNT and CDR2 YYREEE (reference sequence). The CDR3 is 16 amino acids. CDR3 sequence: CASSQPRGGGANEQYF. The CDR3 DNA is TGTGCCAGCAGCCAGCCTAGGGGCGGGGGGGCGAACGAGCAGTACTTC.

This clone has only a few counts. The CDR3 sequence: CASSVSPAPGQETQYF. Here the CDR3 DNA reads TGTGCCAGCAGTGTATCACCCGCCCCGGGGCAAGAGACCCAGTACTTC. The chain employs TRBV2 and TRBJ2-5; a possible D gene is TRBD2 (5 bases). Germline V gene lookup returns CDR1 SNHLY and CDR2 FYNNEI. V was shortened by 4 bases and J by 2 bases, with 17 bases between the two germline ends. CDR3 length: 16 residues.

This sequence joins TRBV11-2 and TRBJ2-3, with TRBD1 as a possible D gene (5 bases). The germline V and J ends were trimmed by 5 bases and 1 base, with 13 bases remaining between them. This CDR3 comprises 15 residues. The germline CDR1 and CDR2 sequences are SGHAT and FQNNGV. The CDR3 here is CASSREDTRTDTQYF. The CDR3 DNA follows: TGTGCCAGCAGCAGAGAGGACACACGCACAGATACGCAGTATTTT.

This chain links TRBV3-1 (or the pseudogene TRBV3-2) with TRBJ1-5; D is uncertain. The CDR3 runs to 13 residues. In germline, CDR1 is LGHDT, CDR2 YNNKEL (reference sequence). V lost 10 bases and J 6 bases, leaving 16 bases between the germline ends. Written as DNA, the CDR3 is TGTGCCACCCGCCACGGGGTCGGTCAGCCCCAGCATTTT. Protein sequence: CATRHGVGQPQHF.

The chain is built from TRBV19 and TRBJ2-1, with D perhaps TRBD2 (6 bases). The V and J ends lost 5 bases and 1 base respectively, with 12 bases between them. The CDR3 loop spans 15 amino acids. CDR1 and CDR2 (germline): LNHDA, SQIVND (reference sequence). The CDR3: CASSPGTSSYNEQFF. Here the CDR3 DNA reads TGTGCCAGTAGTCCAGGGACTTCATCCTACAATGAGCAGTTCTTC. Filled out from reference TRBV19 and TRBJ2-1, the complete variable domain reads DGGITQSPKYLFRKEGQNVTLSCEQNLNHDAMYWYRQDPGQGLRLIYYSQIVNDFQKGDIAEGYSVSREKKESFPLTVTSAQKNPTAFYLCASSPGTSSYNEQFFGPGTRLTVL.

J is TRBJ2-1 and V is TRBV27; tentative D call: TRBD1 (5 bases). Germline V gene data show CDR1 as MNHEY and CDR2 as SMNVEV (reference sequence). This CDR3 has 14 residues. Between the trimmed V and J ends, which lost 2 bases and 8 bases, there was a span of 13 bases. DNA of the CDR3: TGTGCCAGCAGTTTAAATGGACAAGTCCATGAGCAGTTCTTC. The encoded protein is CASSLNGQVHEQFF.

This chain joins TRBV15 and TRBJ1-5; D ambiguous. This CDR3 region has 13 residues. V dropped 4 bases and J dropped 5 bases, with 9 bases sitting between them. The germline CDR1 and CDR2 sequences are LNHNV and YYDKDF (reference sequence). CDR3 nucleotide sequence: TGTGCCACCAGCACTAGAACCCATCAGCCCCAGCATTTT. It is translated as CATSTRTHQPQHF. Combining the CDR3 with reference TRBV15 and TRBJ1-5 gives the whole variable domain DAMVIQNPRYQVTQFGKPVTLSCSQTLNHNVMYWYQQKSSQAPKLLFHYYDKDFNNEADTPDNFQSRRPNTSFCFLDIRSPGLGDTAMYLCATSTRTHQPQHFGDGTRLSIL.

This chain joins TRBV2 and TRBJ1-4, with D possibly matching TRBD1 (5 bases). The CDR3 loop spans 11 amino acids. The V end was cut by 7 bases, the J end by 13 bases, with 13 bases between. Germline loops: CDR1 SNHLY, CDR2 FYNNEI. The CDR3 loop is CASTEEGRLFF. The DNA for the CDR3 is TGTGCCAGCACCGAGGAGGGGAGACTGTTTTTT.

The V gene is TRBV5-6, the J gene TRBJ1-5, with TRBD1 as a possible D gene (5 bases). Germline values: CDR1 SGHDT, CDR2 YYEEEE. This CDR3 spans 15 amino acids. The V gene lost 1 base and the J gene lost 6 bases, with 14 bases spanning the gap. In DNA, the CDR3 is TGTGCCAGCAGCTTGTGGGGCAGGGTGGGTCAGCCCCAGCATTTT. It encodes CASSLWGRVGQPQHF.

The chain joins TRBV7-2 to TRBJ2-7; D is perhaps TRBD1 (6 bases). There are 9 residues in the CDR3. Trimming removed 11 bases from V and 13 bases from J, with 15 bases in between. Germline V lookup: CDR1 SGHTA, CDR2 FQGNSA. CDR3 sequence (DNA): TGTGCCGCAGGGGCAGGGCCCTACTTC. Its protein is CAAGAGPYF.